Listed here are 31 T cell receptor beta chains from one sample, sequenced in a study of response to subunit inactivated influenza vaccine. MiXCR, applied by TCRdb to the RT-PCR reads, yields one record per CDR3 protein. Among 150,000 to 200,000 distinct CDR3 sequences listed, roughly 12% were seen once. This sample also belongs to another study, concerning T cells expressing NK-cell markers. From that study: Researchers built TCR beta cDNA using 5'RACE template switching with UMIs.

Material: CD8+ T cells sorted from PBMCs, obtained 12 days after vaccination. The origin of the receptors is a man aged 45 to 65 who received an inactivated influenza vaccine.

This clonotype has only a few counts. The J gene is TRBJ1-4, the V gene TRBV12-3 or TRBV12-4; D not resolved. This CDR3 is built from 14 residues. V gave up 3 bases and J gave up 4 bases, with 9 bases separating them. CDR3 nucleotide sequence: TGTGCCAGCAGTTTGCCCGGCGGTAATGAAAAACTGTTTTTT. Translation gives CASSLPGGNEKLFF.

This clonotype showed up many times. The chain is built from TRBV9 and TRBJ2-1; D is ambiguous. CDR1 is SGDLS, CDR2 YYNGEE, per germline. The CDR3 sequence is 16 residues long. V gave up 0 bases and J gave up 2 bases, with 12 bases separating them. The CDR3 DNA reads as TGTGCCAGCAGCGTAGTCGGGTCCCCGCCCTACAATGAGCAGTTCTTC. Translating it yields CASSVVGSPPYNEQFF.

The gene calls are TRBV7-2 and TRBJ2-7; TRBD1 is a possible D gene (5 bases). The CDR3 length is 14 residues. The V and J ends lost 2 bases and 2 bases respectively, with 10 bases between them. The germline V gene has CDR1 SGHTA and CDR2 FQGNSA. The DNA of the CDR3 is TGTGCCAGCAGCTTAAGCAGGGCAGCCTACGAGCAGTACTTC. Translation: CASSLSRAAYEQYF.

V and J are TRBV12-3 or TRBV12-4 and TRBJ2-1; D tentatively fits TRBD1 or TRBD2 (5 bases each). Trimming pared 6 bases from V and 1 base from J, leaving 13 bases between. This CDR3 has 15 amino acids. The CDR3 loop reads CASSPLGESYNEQFF. Here the CDR3 DNA reads TGTGCCAGCAGCCCTCTGGGGGAATCCTACAATGAGCAGTTCTTC.

J is TRBJ2-5 and V is TRBV4-3; D is possibly TRBD2 (5 bases). CDR1 LGHNA and CDR2 YSLEER come from the germline V gene. With 4 bases removed from V and 4 bases from J, the gap between germline ends came to 16 bases. This CDR3 is built from 15 residues. CDR3 DNA: TGCGCCAGCAGCCTAGCCGTGGGGAGCCCAGAGACCCAGTACTTC. It specifies CASSLAVGSPETQYF.

This chain joins TRBV3-1 and TRBJ2-3; 8 bases fit TRBD2. The CDR3 loop spans 16 amino acids. Germline V gene sequence: CDR1 LGHDT, CDR2 YNNKEL (reference sequence). The V segment lost 3 bases and the J segment 7 bases; nucleotides outside the gene matches: 12. As DNA, the CDR3 is TGTGCCAGCAGCCATGTAGCGGGGTTCAGGATGAATACGCAGTATTTT. It codes for CASSHVAGFRMNTQYF.

This chain joins TRBV12-3 or TRBV12-4 and TRBJ2-1; 10 bases match TRBD2. This CDR3 contains 15 residues. V was clipped by 10 bases and J by 6 bases; unmatched bases: 12. CDR3 in DNA: TGTGCCATTCCAAAAGGGGCTAGCGGGAGCAATGAGCAGTTCTTC. This translates into CAIPKGASGSNEQFF.

This clonotype was observed a few times. The chain uses TRBV5-1 and TRBJ2-2, with 7 positions matching TRBD2. V dropped 7 bases and J dropped 4; count of bases not matched to a gene: 4. The germline CDR1 and CDR2 sequences are SGHRS and YFSETQ. The CDR3 covers 13 residues. The DNA of the CDR3 is TGCGCCAGCGCGGGGGATCGCACCGGGGAGCTGTTTTTT. Its translation: CASAGDRTGELFF.

V gene TRBV6-5 combines with J gene TRBJ2-7; 9 bases line up with TRBD2. The germline V gene has CDR1 MNHEY and CDR2 SVGAGI. CDR3 length equals 17 residues. V shed 1 base and J 6 bases; nucleotides not matched to a gene: 13. The CDR3 DNA follows: TGTGCCAGCAGTTACTTGAACCTAGCGGGACCGTCTATCGAGCAGTACTTC. It encodes CASSYLNLAGPSIEQYF.

The V gene is TRBV18, the J gene TRBJ2-3, with D perhaps matching TRBD2 (7 bases). Germline-derived CDR1 and CDR2 are KGHSH and LQKENI. V gave up 4 bases and J gave up 5 bases, with 16 bases separating them. The CDR3 totals 15 residues. This CDR3 reads CASSHAGASLDTQYF. CDR3 coding DNA: TGTGCCAGCTCACATGCGGGGGCGTCGTTAGATACGCAGTATTTT. Supplemented by reference TRBV18 and TRBJ2-3, the full variable domain reads NAGVMQNPRHLVRRRGQEARLRCSPMKGHSHVYWYRQLPEEGLKFMVYLQKENIIDESGMPKERFSAEFPKEGPSILRIQQVVRGDSAAYFCASSHAGASLDTQYFGPGTRLTVL.

DNA of the CDR3: TGTGCCAGCAGTCCAAGGGACGCCGGATTTTCCACTGGAAACACCATATATTTT. This sequence encodes CASSPRDAGFSTGNTIYF. This sequence joins TRBV7-3 and TRBJ1-3, with a tentative D call TRBD1 (5 bases). Germline V gene data show CDR1 as SGHTA and CDR2 as FQGTGA. This CDR3 spans 18 amino acids. V was pared by 6 bases and J by 2 bases, with 23 bases between.

Ten or more counts support this clonotype. V and J are TRBV29-1 and TRBJ2-3; D is tentatively TRBD1 or TRBD2 (5 bases each). The CDR3 extends over 11 amino acids. Per the germline V gene, CDR1 is SQVTM and CDR2 is ANQGSEA. The V and J ends lost 8 bases and 6 bases respectively, with 12 bases between them. CDR3 bases: TGCAGCACCGAGGGGTTGGATACGCAGTATTTT. Residues: CSTEGLDTQYF.

The chain is built from TRBV28 and TRBJ2-2, with TRBD1 matching over 7 bases. Germline loops: CDR1 MDHEN, CDR2 SYDVKM. There are 16 residues in the CDR3. V shed 1 base, J shed 1 base, and the junction held 3 bases outside the gene matches. CDR3 nucleotide sequence: TGTGCCAGCAGTTTATACGGGACAGTGAACACCGGGGAGCTGTTTTTT. The encoded protein is CASSLYGTVNTGELFF.

The sample holds many counts of this clonotype. V and J are TRBV7-8 and TRBJ1-1, with D uncertain. The ends were cut back, 5 bases at V and 0 bases at J, with 16 bases in the middle. The CDR3 extends over 16 amino acids. The germline CDR1 and CDR2 sequences are SGHVS and FQNEAQ. This chain's CDR3 is CASSPFTGKMNTEAFF. As DNA, the CDR3 is TGTGCCAGCAGCCCGTTCACTGGTAAGATGAACACTGAAGCTTTCTTT.

This clonotype has only a few counts. This chain connects TRBV12-3 or TRBV12-4 to TRBJ1-3; the D is unclear. The CDR3 sequence is 12 residues long. Trimming cost V 3 bases and J 0 bases, with 0 bases left between them. The CDR3 loop reads CASSFSGNTIYF. CDR3 DNA: TGTGCCAGCAGTTTCTCTGGAAACACCATATATTTT.

The chain is built from TRBV28 and TRBJ2-1; TRBD1 is a possible D gene (6 bases). This CDR3 contains 13 residues. Germline CDR1 and CDR2: MDHEN and SYDVKM. Deletions cut 6 bases from V and 8 bases from J, with 14 bases between. This CDR3 is CASSQRRGHEQFF. For the CDR3, the DNA is TGTGCCAGCAGCCAGCGCAGGGGCCATGAGCAGTTCTTC. The entire variable domain, with the rest obtained from reference TRBV28 and TRBJ2-1, is as follows: DVKVTQSSRYLVKRTGEKVFLECVQDMDHENMFWYRQDPGLGLRLIYFSYDVKMKEKGDIPEGYSVSREKKERFSLILESASTNQTSMYLCASSQRRGHEQFFGPGTRLTVL.

This clonotype has only a few counts. The J gene is TRBJ2-3, the V gene TRBV27; D may be TRBD1 (5 bases). The CDR3 is made up of 14 amino acids. The germline gives CDR1 MNHEY, CDR2 SMNVEV (reference sequence). V lost 3 bases and J 5 bases, leaving 12 bases between the germline ends. Here the CDR3 DNA reads TGTGCCAGCAGTTTTGGGGCAGGGCGAGATACGCAGTATTTT. This encodes CASSFGAGRDTQYF.

The chain links TRBV5-5 to TRBJ1-2; TRBD1 is a possible D gene (5 bases). The V gene lost 0 bases and the J gene lost 2 bases, with 14 bases spanning the gap. This CDR3 has 16 amino acids. Germline V lookup: CDR1 SGHKS, CDR2 YYEKEE (reference sequence). The CDR3 bases are TGTGCCAGCAGCTTGGCCTCCCAGGGCTCAAACTATGGCTACACCTTC. This gives the protein CASSLASQGSNYGYTF.

The gene calls are TRBV12-3 or TRBV12-4 and TRBJ2-2, with D unresolved. V was trimmed by 5 bases and J by 2 bases, leaving 6 bases between them. CDR3 length equals 13 residues. CDR3 sequence reads: CASSVQNTGELFF. In DNA, the CDR3 is TGTGCCAGCAGTGTTCAAAACACCGGGGAGCTGTTTTTT.

In its sample, this clonotype was seen a few times. The V and J genes are TRBV5-1 and TRBJ1-3, with D possibly matching TRBD1 (5 bases). The V and J ends lost 0 bases and 2 bases respectively, with 6 bases between them. The CDR3 consists of 14 residues. CDR1 and CDR2 (germline): SGHRS, YFSETQ. CDR3 protein: CASSLGQTGNTIYF. The CDR3, as DNA: TGCGCCAGCAGCTTGGGACAGACTGGAAACACCATATATTTT.

The chain couples TRBV4-3 to TRBJ2-1, with a weak D call TRBD2 (6 bases). CDR3 length: 17 amino acids. V gave up 1 base and J gave up 0 bases, with 13 bases separating them. Per the germline V gene, CDR1 is LGHNA and CDR2 is YSLEER. In DNA, the CDR3 is TGCGCCAGCAGCCAAGTTTCGTACGGGAGCTCCTACAATGAGCAGTTCTTC. Translated, it gives CASSQVSYGSSYNEQFF.

The chain carries TRBV30 and TRBJ2-7, with 7 bases identical to TRBD2. The CDR3 covers 15 residues. Germline V CDR1 and CDR2: GTSNPN, SVGIG (reference sequence). The junction had 9 bases not matched to a gene; V was cut back by 2 bases and J by 2 bases. CDR3 in amino acids: CAWSFPPGGTYEQYF. The CDR3 coding sequence is TGTGCCTGGAGTTTCCCCCCCGGGGGGACCTACGAGCAGTACTTC.

Note on this clonotype: It may be a read error: a sequence one base away is much more abundant. J is TRBJ2-1 and V is TRBV25-1, with 9 bases that match TRBD1. The CDR3 runs 11 residues. Germline V gene data show CDR1 as MGHDK and CDR2 as SYGVNS. V shed 8 bases, J shed 9 bases, and the junction held 2 bases outside the gene matches. CDR3 region: CASGQGTEQFF. The CDR3 nucleotides are TGTGCCAGCGGACAGGGGACTGAGCAGTTCTTC.

This clonotype appeared a few times. The genes are TRBV2 and TRBJ2-1; 10 bases agree with TRBD1. The J segment lost 4 bases and the V segment lost 8 bases, leaving 5 bases of the junction unmatched. The CDR3 spans 14 residues. Looked up from germline, CDR1 is SNHLY and CDR2 is FYNNEI. CDR3 loop: CASPGTGAYNEQFF. The CDR3, as DNA: TGTGCCAGCCCCGGGACAGGGGCGTACAATGAGCAGTTCTTC.

This sequence joins TRBV4-3 and TRBJ2-7; TRBD1 aligns across 7 bases. After removal of 4 bases from V and 3 bases from J, the junction contained 9 bases not matched to a gene. CDR1 LGHNA and CDR2 YSLEER come from the germline V gene. The CDR3 totals 15 residues. The CDR3 coding sequence is TGCGCCAGCAGCCGCGCCCCGGGACAGCTCTACGAGCAGTACTTC. This translates into CASSRAPGQLYEQYF.

The V and J genes are TRBV10-3 and TRBJ1-2, with a weak D call TRBD1 (5 bases). The CDR3 sequence is 15 residues long. The V and J ends lost 0 bases and 5 bases respectively, with 13 bases between them. In germline, CDR1 is ENHRY, CDR2 SYGVKD. The CDR3 sequence is CAISESIGGAYGYTF. CDR3 nucleotide sequence: TGTGCCATCAGTGAGTCAATTGGAGGGGCATATGGCTACACCTTC.

This clonotype was counted a few times. The V and J genes are TRBV24-1 and TRBJ1-2; possibly TRBD1 for D (6 bases). CDR1 and CDR2 from the germline V gene are KGHDR and SFDVKD. CDR3 length: 14 amino acids. The germline V and J ends were trimmed by 2 bases and 3 bases, with 9 bases remaining between them. CDR3 residues: CATSDWNRDYGYTF. DNA of the CDR3: TGTGCCACCAGTGATTGGAACAGGGACTATGGCTACACCTTC.

The CDR3 DNA is TGCGCCAGCAGCCAAGTTGCCGGGGGTCATTCACCCCTCCACTTT. This encodes CASSQVAGGHSPLHF. The chain is built from TRBV4-1 and TRBJ1-6, with a tentative D call TRBD1 (5 bases). The CDR3 sequence is 15 residues long. In germline, CDR1 is MGHRA, CDR2 YSYEKL. The V gene lost 1 base and the J gene lost 8 bases, with 12 bases spanning the gap.

This clonotype was recorded at least ten times. This chain uses TRBV10-3 with TRBJ1-2; 7 nucleotides agree with TRBD1. The CDR3 totals 15 residues. J lost 4 bases, V lost 2 bases, and 7 bases had no gene match. Germline CDR1 is ENHRY and CDR2 is SYGVKD. The chain's CDR3 is CAISEAGTAFYGYTF. CDR3 in DNA: TGTGCCATCAGTGAGGCCGGGACAGCCTTCTATGGCTACACCTTC.

This clonotype was counted a few times. CDR3 loop: CSARDRGLLSYEQYF. The DNA of the CDR3 is TGCAGTGCTAGAGACAGGGGGCTCCTCTCCTACGAGCAGTACTTC. V gene TRBV20-1 combines with J gene TRBJ2-7, with 8 nucleotides matching TRBD1. Germline V gives CDR1 DFQATT, CDR2 SNEGSKA (reference sequence). The CDR3 extends over 15 amino acids. J lost 0 bases, V lost 0 bases, and 4 bases had no gene match.

This clonotype was observed at least ten times. The rearrangement joins TRBV13 to TRBJ2-3; 9 bases are shared with TRBD1. The CDR3 spans 16 residues. Germline trimming cut 2 bases from V and 5 bases from J; bases unmatched to any gene: 8. Looked up from germline, CDR1 is PRHDT and CDR2 is FYEKMQ (reference sequence). This CDR3 reads CASSLRTGVRRDTQYF. CDR3 coding DNA: TGTGCCAGCAGCTTAAGGACAGGGGTCAGGAGAGATACGCAGTATTTT.